This T cell receptor beta chain was sequenced in a study of blood T cell repertoires in COVID-19. This CDR3 contains 16 residues. V lost 5 bases and J lost 2; bases outside the gene matches: 11. Germline CDR1 is SSHAT and CDR2 is FNYEAQ (reference sequence). The protocol was immunoSEQ multiplex PCR, while the TCRdb copy is restricted to in-frame clones and leaves out a portion. The top ten clones hold approximately 0.25% of a sample with roughly 670,000 clones, around 89% of them seen once. The origin of this receptor is a woman in her late teens or twenties with acute or convalescent COVID-19. The sample taken for sequencing was peripheral blood. V usage is TRBV7-7 and J usage is TRBJ2-7, with TRBD1 identical over 8 bases. The CDR3, as DNA: TGTGCCAGCAGCCCCGGAGTGACAGGGGCGGCCTACGAGCAGTACTTC. The encoded protein is CASSPGVTGAAYEQYF.